Listed here are 6 T cell receptor beta chains from one sample, sequenced in a study of T-cell reconstitution after alpha-beta-depleted transplantation in children (dated by TCRdb to about 2016). Libraries were prepared through PCR. Sequenced using an Illumina HiSeq 2500. To normalize quantification of the TCRbeta repertoire, the TCR libraries were built with molecular barcoding that relied on unique molecular identifiers. In-frame beta chains were kept once TCRdb had trimmed the public reads at Q25 with fastp and called clones with MiXCR. Identical CDR3 proteins give one entry, which carries the most common genes and DNA. The sample includes around 200,000 distinct CDR3 sequences, with about 6.4% observed a single time. In total, the top ten clones hold over 2.5% of the sample. The input for sequencing was PBMCs from the stem cell graft donor, taken from the stem cell graft. The source is a human donor who donated a stem cell graft to a child with Wiskott-Aldrich syndrome.

V is TRBV7-2 and J is TRBJ2-2, with D perhaps TRBD1 (6 bases). Trimming stripped 5 bases from V and 6 bases from J, with 13 bases between. The CDR3 spans 14 residues. Per germline, CDR1 SGHTA and CDR2 FQGNSA. CDR3 DNA sequence: TGTGCCAGCAGCCGTAAGACAGGCCCCGGGGAGCTGTTTTTT. Translated: CASSRKTGPGELFF.

As concerns this clonotype: A read error may explain this, as a much larger clone is one base away. This sequence joins TRBV6-2 or TRBV6-3 and TRBJ2-1, with D perhaps matching TRBD1 (6 bases). This CDR3 contains 15 residues. Germline assignment: CDR1 MNHEY and CDR2 SVGEGT. CDR3 coding DNA: TGTGGCAGCAGTAGTCACGTGGGATGGGACACTGAGCAGTTCTTC. Translation gives CGSSSHVGWDTEQFF.

This clonotype was picked up many times. This chain joins TRBV12-3 or TRBV12-4 and TRBJ2-7; D possibly corresponds to TRBD1 (6 bases). The CDR3 runs to 14 residues. Between the trimmed V and J ends, which lost 6 bases and 5 bases, there was a span of 17 bases. The CDR3 reads CASSLETGSHEQYF. The CDR3 DNA reads TGTGCCAGCAGCCTGGAAACAGGGAGTCACGAGCAGTACTTC.

This clonotype was counted ten times or more. The genes are TRBV29-1 and TRBJ1-3; D remains ambiguous. The CDR3 covers 14 residues. The germline V gene encodes CDR1 SQVTM and CDR2 ANQGSEA. Trimming took 0 bases from V and 5 from J, leaving 11 bases between them. The DNA for the CDR3 is TGCAGCGTTGAAGATGCAAGGGAACGAAACACCATATATTTT. The encoded protein is CSVEDARERNTIYF.

About this clonotype: This sequence may be a read error, since a much larger clone differs from it by one base. V and J are TRBV10-3 and TRBJ2-1, with 10 bases identical to TRBD2. V gave up 11 bases and J gave up 8 bases; unmatched junction bases: 9. The germline gives CDR1 ENHRY, CDR2 SYGVKD. This CDR3 contains 13 residues. CDR3 nucleotides: TGTGCCGCAATAGCGGGAGGAAACTATGAGCAGTTCTTC. This gives the protein CAAIAGGNYEQFF.

With regard to this clonotype: At one end, the junction sequence differs from germline, possibly due to a read error. The chain couples TRBV5-4 to TRBJ2-2, with a tentative D call TRBD2 (5 bases). Germline CDR1 reads SGHNT; CDR2 reads YYREEE (reference sequence). The CDR3 is 14 amino acids. The CDR3 DNA reads as TGTGCCAGCGGCTTTGGACTCCTCACCTGGGAGCTGTTTTTT. Encoded protein: CASGFGLLTWELFF.